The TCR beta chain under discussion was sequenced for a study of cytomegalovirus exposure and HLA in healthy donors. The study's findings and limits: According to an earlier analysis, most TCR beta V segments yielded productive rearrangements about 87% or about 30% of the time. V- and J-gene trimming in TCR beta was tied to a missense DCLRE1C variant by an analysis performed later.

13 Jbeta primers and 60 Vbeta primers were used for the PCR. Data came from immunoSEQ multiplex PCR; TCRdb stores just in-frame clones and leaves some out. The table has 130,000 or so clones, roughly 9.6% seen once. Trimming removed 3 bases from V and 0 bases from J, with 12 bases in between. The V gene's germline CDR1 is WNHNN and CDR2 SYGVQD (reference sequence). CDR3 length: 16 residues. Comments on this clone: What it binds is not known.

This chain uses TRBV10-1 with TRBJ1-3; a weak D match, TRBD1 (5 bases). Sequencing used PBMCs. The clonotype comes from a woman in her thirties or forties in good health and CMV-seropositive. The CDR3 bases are TGCGCCAGCAGTGAAGGCCAGGGAAGCTCTGGAAACACCATATATTTT. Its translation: CASSEGQGSSGNTIYF.